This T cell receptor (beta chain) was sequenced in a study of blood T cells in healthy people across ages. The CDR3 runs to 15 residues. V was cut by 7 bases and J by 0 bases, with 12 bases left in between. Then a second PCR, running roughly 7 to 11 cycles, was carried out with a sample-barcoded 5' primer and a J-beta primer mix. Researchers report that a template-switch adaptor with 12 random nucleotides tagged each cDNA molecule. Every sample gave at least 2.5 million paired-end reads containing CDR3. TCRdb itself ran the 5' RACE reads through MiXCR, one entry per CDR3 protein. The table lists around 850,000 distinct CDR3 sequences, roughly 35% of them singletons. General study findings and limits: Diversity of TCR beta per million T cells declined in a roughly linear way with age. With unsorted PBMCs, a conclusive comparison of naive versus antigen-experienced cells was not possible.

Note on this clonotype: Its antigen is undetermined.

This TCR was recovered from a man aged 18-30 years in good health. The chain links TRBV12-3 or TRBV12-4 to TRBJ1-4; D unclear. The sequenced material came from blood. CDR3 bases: TGTGCCAGCACCGGTATCCTTGCAACTAATGAAAAACTGTTTTTT. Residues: CASTGILATNEKLFF.